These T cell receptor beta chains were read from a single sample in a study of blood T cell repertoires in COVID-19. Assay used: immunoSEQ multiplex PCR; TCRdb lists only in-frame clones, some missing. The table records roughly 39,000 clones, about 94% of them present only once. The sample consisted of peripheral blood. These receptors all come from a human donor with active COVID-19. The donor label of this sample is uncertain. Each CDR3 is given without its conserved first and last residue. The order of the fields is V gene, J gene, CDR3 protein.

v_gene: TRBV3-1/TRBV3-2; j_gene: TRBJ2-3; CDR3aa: ASKASGPTDTQY
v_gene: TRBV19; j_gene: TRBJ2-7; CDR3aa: ASSLSPSSYEQY
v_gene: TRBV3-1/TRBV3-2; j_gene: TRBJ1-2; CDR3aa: ASSQGVGGDYGYT
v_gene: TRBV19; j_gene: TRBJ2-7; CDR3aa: ASRRAPSSYEQY
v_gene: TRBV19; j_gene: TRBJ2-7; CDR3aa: ASSIGRYGEQY
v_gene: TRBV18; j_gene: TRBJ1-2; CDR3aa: ASSGLGNYGYT
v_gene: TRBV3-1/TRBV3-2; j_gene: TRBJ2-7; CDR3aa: ASSQDGTGHSEQY
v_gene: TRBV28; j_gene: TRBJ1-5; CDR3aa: ASILGGSNQPQH
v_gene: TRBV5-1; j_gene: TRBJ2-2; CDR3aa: ASSVDRGDVPTGELF
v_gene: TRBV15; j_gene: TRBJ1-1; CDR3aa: ATSAKLQGFEAF
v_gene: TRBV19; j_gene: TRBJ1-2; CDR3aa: ASSIRGQGYGYT
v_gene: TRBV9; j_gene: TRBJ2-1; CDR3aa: ASSATSGNHNEQF
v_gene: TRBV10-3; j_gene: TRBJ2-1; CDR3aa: AISERLGSGPDNEQF
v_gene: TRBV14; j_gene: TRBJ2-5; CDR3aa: ASSQGTAETQY
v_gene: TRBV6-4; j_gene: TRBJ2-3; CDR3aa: ASSYRGGVAADTQY
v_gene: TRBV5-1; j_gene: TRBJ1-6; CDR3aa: ASSLAGGNRSPLH
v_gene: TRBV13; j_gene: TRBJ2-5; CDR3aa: ASSFHGQAQETQY
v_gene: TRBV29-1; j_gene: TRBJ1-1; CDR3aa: SVGDYGTEAF
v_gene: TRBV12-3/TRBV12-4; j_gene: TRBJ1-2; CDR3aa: ASSSITGPYT
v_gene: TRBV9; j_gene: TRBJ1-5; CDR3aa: ASSEEGGGNQPQH
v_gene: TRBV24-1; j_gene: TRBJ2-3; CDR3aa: ATSDNLAESTDTQY
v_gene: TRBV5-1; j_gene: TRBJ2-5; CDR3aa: ASSRDRAEETQY
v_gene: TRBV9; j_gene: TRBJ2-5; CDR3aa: ASSGSFEGQRRQETQY
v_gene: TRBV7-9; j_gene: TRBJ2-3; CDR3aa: ASSTPGGLWY
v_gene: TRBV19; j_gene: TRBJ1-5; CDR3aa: ASSISGGTNQPQH
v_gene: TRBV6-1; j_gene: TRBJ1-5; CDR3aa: ASSDWENQPQH
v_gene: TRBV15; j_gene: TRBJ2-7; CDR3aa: ATSISAGGSYEQY
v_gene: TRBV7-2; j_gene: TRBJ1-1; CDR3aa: ASSLWTGLNTEAF
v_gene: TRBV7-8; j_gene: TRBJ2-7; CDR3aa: ASSLAGDLGNYEQY
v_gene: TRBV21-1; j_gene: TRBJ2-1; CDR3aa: ASRTGIGAGGLNEQF
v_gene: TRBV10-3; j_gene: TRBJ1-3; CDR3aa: AITSGVSGNTIY
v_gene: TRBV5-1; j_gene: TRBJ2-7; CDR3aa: ASSFRQGGLYEQY
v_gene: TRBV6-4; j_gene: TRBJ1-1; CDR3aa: ASREREMNTEAF
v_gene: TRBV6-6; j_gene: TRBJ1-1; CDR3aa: ASSYRPGNTEAF
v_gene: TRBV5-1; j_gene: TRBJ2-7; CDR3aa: ASSLETVSSYEQY
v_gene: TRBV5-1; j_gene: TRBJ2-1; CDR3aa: ASLPGTGWDNEQF
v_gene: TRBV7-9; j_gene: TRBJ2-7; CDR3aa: ASRPPGQASEQY
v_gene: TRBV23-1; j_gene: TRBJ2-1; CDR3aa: ASSRPVLERAAKNEQF